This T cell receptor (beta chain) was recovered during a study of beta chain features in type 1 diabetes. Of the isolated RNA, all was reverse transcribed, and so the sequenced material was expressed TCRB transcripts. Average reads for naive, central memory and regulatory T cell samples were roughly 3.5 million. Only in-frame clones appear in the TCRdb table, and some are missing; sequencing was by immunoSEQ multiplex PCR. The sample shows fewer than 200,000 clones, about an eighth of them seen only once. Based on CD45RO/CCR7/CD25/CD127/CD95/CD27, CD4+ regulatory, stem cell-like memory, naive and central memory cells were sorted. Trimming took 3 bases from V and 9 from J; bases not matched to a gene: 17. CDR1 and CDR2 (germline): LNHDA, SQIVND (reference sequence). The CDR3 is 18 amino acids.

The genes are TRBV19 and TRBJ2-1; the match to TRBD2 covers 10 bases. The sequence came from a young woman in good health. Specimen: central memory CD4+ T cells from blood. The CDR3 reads CASSIRLSVEREGSEQFF. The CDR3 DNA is TGTGCCAGTAGTATCAGATTAAGCGTCGAGCGGGAGGGCAGTGAGCAGTTCTTC.